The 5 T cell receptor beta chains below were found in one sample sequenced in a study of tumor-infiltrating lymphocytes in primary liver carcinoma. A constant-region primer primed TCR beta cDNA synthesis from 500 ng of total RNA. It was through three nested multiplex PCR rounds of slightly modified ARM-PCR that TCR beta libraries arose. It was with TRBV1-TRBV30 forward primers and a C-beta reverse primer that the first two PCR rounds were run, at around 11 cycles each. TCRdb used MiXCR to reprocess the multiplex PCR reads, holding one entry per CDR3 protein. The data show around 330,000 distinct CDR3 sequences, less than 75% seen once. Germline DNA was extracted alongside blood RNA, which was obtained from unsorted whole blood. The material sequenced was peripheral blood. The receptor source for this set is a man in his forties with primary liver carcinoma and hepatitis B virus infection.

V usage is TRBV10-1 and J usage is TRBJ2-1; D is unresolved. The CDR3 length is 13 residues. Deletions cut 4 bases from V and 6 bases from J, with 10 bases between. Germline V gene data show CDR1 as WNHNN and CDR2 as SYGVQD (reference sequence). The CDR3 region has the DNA TGCGCCAGCAGTGTCACAATAGGCAATGAGCAGTTCTTC. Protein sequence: CASSVTIGNEQFF.

The CDR3 bases are TGCGCCAGCAGCCGGGGACAGGGAGGGAATGAGCAGTTCTTC. Translation gives CASSRGQGGNEQFF. V and J are TRBV5-1 and TRBJ2-1; 9 bases fit TRBD1. V lost 4 bases, J lost 7 bases, and 6 bases stayed unmatched. Germline V gene lookup returns CDR1 SGHRS and CDR2 YFSETQ. The CDR3 contains 14 residues.

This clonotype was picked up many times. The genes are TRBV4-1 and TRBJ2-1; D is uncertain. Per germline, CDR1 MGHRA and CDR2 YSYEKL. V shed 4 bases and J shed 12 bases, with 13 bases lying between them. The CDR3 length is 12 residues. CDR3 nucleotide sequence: TGCGCCAGCAGCCCCGACTCCAAGGGGCAGTTCTTC. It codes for CASSPDSKGQFF.

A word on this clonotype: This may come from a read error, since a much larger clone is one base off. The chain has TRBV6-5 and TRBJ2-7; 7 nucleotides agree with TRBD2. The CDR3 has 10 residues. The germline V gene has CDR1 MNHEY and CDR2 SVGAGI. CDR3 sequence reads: CVSGEDEQYF. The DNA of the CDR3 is TGTGTCAGCGGGGAGGACGAGCAGTACTTC.

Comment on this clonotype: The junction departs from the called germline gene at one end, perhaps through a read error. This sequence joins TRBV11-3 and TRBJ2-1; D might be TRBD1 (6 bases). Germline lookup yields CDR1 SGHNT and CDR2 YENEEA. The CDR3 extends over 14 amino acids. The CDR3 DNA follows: TGTGACAGCAGCCTCTTCGTAGGGGACAATGAGCTGTTCTTC. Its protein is CDSSLFVGDNELFF. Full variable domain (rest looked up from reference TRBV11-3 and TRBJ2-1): EAGVVQSPRYKIIEKKQPVAFWCNPISGHNTLYWYLQNLGQGPELLIRYENEEAVDDSQLPKDRFSAERLKGVDSTLKIQPAELGDSAVYLCDSSLFVGDNELFFGPGTRLTVL.